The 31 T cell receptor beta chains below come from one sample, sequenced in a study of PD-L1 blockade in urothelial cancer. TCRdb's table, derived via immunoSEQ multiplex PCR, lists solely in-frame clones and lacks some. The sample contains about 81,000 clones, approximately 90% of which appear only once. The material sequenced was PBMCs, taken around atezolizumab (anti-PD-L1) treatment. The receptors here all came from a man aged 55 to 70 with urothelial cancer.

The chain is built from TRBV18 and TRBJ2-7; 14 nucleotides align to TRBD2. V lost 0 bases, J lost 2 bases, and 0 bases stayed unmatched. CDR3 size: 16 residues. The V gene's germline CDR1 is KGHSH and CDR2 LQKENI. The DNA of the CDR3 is TGTGCCAGCTCACCACCGACTAGCGGGGGGGCCTACGAGCAGTACTTC. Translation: CASSPPTSGGAYEQYF.

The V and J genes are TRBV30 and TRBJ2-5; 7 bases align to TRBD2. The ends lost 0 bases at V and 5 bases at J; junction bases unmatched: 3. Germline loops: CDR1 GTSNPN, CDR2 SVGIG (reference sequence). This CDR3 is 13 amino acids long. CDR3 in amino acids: CAWSVISGETQYF. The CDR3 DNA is TGTGCCTGGAGTGTGATTAGCGGGGAGACCCAGTACTTC.

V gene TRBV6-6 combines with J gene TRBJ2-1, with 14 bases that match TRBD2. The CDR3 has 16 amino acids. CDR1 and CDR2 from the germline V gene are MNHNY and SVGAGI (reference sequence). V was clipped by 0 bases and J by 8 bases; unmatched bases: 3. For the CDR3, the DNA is TGTGCCAGCAGTTACTCGGGACTAGCGGGAGAGGATGAGCAGTTCTTC. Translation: CASSYSGLAGEDEQFF.

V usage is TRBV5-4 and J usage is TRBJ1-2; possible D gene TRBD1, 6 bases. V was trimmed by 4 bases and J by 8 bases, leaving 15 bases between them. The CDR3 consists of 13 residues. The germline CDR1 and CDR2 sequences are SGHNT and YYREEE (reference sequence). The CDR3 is CASSPQSQGGYTF. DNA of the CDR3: TGTGCCAGCAGCCCCCAGTCGCAGGGGGGCTACACCTTC.

The CDR3 coding sequence is TGTGCCAGCAGCTTACAGGGAACCTACAATGAGCAGTTCTTC. Protein sequence: CASSLQGTYNEQFF. The chain employs TRBV7-7 and TRBJ2-1, with a possible D match to TRBD1 (5 bases). Germline V gives CDR1 SSHAT, CDR2 FNYEAQ (reference sequence). Trimming removed 2 bases at V and 2 bases at J, with 7 bases between. CDR3 length: 14 residues.

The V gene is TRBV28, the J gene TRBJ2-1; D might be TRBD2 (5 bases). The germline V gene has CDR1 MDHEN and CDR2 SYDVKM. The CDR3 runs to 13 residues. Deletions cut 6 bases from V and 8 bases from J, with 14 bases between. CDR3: CASSSGAVHEQFF. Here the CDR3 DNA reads TGTGCCAGCAGCAGCGGAGCCGTGCATGAGCAGTTCTTC.

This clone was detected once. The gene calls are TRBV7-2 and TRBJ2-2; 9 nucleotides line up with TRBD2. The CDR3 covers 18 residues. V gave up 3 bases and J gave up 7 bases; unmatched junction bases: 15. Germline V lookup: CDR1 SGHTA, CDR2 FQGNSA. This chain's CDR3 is CASSFQRGRATMIGELFF. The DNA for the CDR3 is TGTGCCAGCAGCTTCCAGCGCGGGAGGGCCACGATGATCGGGGAGCTGTTTTTT.

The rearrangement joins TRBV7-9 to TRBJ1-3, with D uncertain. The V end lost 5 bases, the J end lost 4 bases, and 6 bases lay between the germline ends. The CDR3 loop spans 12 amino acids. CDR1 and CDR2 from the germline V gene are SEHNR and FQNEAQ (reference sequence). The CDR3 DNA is TGTGCCAGCAGCCCGACAGGAAACACCATATATTTT. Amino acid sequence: CASSPTGNTIYF. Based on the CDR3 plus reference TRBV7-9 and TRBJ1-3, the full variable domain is DTGVSQNPRHKITKRGQNVTFRCDPISEHNRLYWYRQTLGQGPEFLTYFQNEAQLEKSRLLSDRFSAERPKGSFSTLEIQRTEQGDSAMYLCASSPTGNTIYFGEGSWLTVV.

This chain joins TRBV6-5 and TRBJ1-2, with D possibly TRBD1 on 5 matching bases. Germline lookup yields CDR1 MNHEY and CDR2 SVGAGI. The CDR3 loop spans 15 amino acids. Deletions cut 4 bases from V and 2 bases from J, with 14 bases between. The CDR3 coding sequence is TGTGCCAGCAGTTCCTCCGCAGGGTTAAACTATGGCTACACCTTC. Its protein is CASSSSAGLNYGYTF.

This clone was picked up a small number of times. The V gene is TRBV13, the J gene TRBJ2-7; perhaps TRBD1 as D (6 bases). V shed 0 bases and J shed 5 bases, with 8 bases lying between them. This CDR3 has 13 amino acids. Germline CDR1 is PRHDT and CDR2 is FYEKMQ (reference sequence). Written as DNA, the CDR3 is TGTGCCAGCAGCTTAGGGGGGGCCGACGAGCAGTACTTC. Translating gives CASSLGGADEQYF.

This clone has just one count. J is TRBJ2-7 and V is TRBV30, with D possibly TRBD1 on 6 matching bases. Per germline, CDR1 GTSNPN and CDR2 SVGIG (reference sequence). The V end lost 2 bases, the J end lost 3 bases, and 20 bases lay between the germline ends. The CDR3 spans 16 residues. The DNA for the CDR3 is TGTGCCTGGAGTCTTAACGCAGGGGTCTCACGCTACGAGCAGTACTTC. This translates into CAWSLNAGVSRYEQYF.

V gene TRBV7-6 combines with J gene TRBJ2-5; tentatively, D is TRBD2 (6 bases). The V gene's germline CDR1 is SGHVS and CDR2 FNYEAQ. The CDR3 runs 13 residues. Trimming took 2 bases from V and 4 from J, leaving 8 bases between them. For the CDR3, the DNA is TGTGCCAGCAGCTTAACTAGCCCAGAGACCCAGTACTTC. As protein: CASSLTSPETQYF.

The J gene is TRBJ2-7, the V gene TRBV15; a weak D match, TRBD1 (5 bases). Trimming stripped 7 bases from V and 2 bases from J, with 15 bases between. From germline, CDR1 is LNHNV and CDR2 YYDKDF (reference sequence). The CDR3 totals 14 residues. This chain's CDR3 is CATNLGVEPYEQYF. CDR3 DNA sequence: TGTGCCACCAATCTAGGGGTGGAGCCCTACGAGCAGTACTTC.

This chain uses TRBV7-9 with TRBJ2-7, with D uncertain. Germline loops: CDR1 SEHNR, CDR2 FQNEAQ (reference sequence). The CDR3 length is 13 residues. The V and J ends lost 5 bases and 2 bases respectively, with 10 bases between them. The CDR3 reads CASSPPGPYEQYF. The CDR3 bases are TGTGCCAGCAGCCCCCCGGGTCCCTACGAGCAGTACTTC.

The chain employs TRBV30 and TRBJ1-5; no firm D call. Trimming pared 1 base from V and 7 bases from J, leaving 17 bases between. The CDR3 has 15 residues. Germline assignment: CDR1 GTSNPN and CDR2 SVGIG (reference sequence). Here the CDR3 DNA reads TGTGCCTGGAGTGCCGCAGGCACAGTTGGACAGCCCCAGCATTTT. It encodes CAWSAAGTVGQPQHF.

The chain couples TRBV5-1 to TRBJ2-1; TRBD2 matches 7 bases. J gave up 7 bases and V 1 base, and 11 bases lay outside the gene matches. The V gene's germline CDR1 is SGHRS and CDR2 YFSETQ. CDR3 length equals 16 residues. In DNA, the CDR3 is TGCGCCAGCAGCTTGTCCCCCTCCGCGGGAGATAATGAGCAGTTCTTC. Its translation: CASSLSPSAGDNEQFF.

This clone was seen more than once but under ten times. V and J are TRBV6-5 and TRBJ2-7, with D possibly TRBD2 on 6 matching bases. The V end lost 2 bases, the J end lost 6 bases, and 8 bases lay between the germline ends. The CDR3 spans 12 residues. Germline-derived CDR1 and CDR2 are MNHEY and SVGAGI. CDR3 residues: CASSYVGGEQYF. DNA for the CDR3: TGTGCCAGCAGTTACGTCGGGGGCGAGCAGTACTTC.

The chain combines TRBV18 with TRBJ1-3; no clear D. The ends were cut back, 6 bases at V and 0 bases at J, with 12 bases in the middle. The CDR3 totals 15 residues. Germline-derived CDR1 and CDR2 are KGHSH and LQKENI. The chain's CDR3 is CASSPSAISGNTIYF. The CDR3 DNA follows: TGTGCCAGCTCCCCGTCAGCGATCTCTGGAAACACCATATATTTT.

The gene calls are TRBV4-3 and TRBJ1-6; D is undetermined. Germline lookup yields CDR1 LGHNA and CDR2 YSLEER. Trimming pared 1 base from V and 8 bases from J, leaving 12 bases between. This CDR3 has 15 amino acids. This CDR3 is CASSQGRVQHSPLHF. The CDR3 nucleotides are TGCGCCAGCAGCCAAGGACGGGTACAACATTCACCCCTCCACTTT.

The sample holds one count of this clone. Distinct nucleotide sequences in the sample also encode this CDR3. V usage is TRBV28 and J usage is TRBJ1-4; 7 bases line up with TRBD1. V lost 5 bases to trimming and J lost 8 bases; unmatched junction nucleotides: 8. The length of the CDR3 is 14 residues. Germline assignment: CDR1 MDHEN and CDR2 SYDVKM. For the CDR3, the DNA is TGTGCCAGCAGTCTCCGACAGGGAGACGAAAAACTGTTTTTT. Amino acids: CASSLRQGDEKLFF.

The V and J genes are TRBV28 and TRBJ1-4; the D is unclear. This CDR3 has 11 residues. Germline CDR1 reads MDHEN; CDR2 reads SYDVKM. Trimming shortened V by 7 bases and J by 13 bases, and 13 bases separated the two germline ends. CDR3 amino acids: CASTRESILFF. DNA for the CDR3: TGTGCCAGCACCCGGGAGAGCATACTGTTTTTT.

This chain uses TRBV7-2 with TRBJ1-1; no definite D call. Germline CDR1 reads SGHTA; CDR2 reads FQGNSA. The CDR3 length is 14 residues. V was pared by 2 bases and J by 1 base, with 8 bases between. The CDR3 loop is CASSLWEGNTEAFF. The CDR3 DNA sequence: TGTGCCAGCAGCTTATGGGAGGGGAACACTGAAGCTTTCTTT.

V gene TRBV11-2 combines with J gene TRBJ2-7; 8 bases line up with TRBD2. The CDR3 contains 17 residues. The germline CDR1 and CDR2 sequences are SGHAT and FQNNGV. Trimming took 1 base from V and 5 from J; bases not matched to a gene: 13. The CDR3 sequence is CASSLAGGSLNPHEQYF. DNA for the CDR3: TGTGCCAGCAGCTTAGCGGGGGGGTCACTCAATCCCCACGAGCAGTACTTC.

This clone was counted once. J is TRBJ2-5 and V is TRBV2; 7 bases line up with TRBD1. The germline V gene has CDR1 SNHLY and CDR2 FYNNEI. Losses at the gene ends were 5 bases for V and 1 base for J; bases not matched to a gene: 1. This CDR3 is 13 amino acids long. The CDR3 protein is CASSRDSQETQYF. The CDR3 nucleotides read TGTGCCAGCAGTAGGGACAGCCAAGAGACCCAGTACTTC.

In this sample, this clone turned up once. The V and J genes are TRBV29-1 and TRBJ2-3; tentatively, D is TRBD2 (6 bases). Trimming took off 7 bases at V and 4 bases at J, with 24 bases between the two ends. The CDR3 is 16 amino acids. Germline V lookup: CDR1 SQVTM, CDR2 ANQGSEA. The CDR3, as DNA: TGCAGCGCCACAGGAGGGGAGAAATCGGGTGCAGATACGCAGTATTTT. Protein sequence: CSATGGEKSGADTQYF.

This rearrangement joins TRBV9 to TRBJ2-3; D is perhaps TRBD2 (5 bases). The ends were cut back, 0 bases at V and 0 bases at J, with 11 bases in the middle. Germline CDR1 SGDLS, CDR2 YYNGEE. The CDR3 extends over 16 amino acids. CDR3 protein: CASSVERRTSTDTQYF. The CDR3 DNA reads TGTGCCAGCAGCGTAGAAAGGCGGACTAGCACAGATACGCAGTATTTT.

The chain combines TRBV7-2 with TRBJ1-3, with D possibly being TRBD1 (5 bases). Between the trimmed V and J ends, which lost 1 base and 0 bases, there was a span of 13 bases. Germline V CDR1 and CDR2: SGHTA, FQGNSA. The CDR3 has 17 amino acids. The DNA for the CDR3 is TGTGCCAGCAGCTTAGTGTTTGCAGGGTACTCTGGAAACACCATATATTTT. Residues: CASSLVFAGYSGNTIYF.

The CDR3 is CASSVGQGLANTGELFF. CDR3 sequence (DNA): TGTGCCAGCAGCGTTGGACAGGGGCTTGCAAACACCGGGGAGCTGTTTTTT. This chain links TRBV9 with TRBJ2-2; 9 nucleotides agree with TRBD1. Germline CDR1 SGDLS, CDR2 YYNGEE. The CDR3 totals 17 residues. Germline trimming cut 2 bases from V and 2 bases from J; bases unmatched to any gene: 7.

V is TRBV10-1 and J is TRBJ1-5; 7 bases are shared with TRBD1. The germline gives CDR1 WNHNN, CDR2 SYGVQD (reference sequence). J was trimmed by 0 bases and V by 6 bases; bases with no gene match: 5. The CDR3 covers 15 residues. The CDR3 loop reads CASRGDSHSNQPQHF. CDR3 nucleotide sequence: TGCGCCAGCAGAGGGGACAGCCATAGCAATCAGCCCCAGCATTTT.

The CDR3 loop reads CASKRTSYEQYF. The CDR3 bases are TGTGCCAGCAAAAGGACTAGCTACGAGCAGTACTTC. This chain uses TRBV28 with TRBJ2-7; 7 positions agree with TRBD2. V was pared by 7 bases and J by 3 bases, with 3 bases of the junction left unmatched. Per the germline V gene, CDR1 is MDHEN and CDR2 is SYDVKM. This CDR3 is built from 12 residues.

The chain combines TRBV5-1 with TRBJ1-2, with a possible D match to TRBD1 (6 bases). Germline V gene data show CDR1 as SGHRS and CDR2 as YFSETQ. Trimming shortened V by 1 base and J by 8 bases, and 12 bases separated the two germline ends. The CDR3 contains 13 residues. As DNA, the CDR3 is TGCGCCAGCAGCTTGCAGGGGCGCGAGGGCTACACCTTC. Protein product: CASSLQGREGYTF.